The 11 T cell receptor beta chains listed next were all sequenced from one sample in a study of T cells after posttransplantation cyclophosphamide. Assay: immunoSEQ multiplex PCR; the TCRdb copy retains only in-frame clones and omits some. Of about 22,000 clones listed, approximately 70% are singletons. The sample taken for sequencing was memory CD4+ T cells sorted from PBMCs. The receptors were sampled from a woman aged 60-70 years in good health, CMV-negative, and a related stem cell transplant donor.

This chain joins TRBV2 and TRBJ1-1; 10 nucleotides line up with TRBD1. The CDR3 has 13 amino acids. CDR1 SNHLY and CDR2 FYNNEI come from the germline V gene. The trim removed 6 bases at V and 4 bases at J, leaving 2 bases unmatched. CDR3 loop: CASRGTGVTEAFF. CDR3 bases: TGTGCCAGCAGGGGGACAGGGGTCACTGAAGCTTTCTTT.

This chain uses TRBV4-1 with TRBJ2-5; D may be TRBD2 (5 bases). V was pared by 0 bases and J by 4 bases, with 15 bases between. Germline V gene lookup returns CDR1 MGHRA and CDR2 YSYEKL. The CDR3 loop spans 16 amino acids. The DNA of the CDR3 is TGCGCCAGCAGCCAAGATCGTAGCGACCGGGGAGAGACCCAGTACTTC. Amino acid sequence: CASSQDRSDRGETQYF.

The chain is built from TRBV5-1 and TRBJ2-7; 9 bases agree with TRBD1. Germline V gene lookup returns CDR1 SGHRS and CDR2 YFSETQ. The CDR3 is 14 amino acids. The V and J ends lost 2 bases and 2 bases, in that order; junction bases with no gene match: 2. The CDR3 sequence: CASSFGTGTYEQYF. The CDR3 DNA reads TGCGCCAGCAGCTTCGGGACAGGGACCTACGAGCAGTACTTC.

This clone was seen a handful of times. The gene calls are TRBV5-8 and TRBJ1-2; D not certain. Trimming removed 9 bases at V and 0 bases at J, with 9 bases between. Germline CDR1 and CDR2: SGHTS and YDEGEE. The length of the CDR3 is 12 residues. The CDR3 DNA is TGTGCCACCCCGAGAGCTAACTATGGCTACACCTTC. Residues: CATPRANYGYTF.

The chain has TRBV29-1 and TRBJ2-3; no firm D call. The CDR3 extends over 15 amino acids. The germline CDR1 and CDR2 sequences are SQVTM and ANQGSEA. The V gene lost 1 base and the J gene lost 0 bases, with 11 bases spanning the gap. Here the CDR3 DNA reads TGCAGCGTTGAAGTGTTCACAGAGAGCACAGATACGCAGTATTTT. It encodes CSVEVFTESTDTQYF.

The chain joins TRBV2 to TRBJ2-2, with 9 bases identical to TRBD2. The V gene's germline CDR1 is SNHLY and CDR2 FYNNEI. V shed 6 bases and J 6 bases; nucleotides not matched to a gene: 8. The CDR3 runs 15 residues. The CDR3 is CASRRLAGVPGELFF. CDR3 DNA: TGTGCCAGCAGGCGATTAGCGGGAGTTCCCGGGGAGCTGTTTTTT.

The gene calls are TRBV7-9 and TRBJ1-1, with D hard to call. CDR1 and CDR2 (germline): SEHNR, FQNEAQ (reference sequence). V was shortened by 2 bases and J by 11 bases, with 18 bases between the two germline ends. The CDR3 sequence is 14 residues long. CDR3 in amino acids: CASSLNSFSVGAFF. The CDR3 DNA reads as TGTGCCAGCAGCTTAAACAGTTTCTCGGTTGGCGCTTTCTTT. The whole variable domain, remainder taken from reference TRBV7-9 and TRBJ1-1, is DTGVSQNPRHKITKRGQNVTFRCDPISEHNRLYWYRQTLGQGPEFLTYFQNEAQLEKSRLLSDRFSAERPKGSFSTLEIQRTEQGDSAMYLCASSLNSFSVGAFFGQGTRLTVV.

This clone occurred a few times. The CDR3 nucleotides are TGTGCCAGCAGTTACGGGGCAAAGGGCTATGGCTACACCTTC. Amino acids: CASSYGAKGYGYTF. This sequence joins TRBV6-5 and TRBJ1-2; tentatively, D is TRBD1 (5 bases). Germline assignment: CDR1 MNHEY and CDR2 SVGAGI. The CDR3 runs 14 residues. V was pared by 2 bases and J by 4 bases, with 11 bases between.

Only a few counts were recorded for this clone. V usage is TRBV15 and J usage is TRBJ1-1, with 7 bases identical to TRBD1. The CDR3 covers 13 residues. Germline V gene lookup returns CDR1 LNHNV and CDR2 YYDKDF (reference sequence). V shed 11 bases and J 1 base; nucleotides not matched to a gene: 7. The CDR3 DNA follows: TGTGCCGCCCGGGACAGCCAGAACACTGAAGCTTTCTTT. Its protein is CAARDSQNTEAFF.

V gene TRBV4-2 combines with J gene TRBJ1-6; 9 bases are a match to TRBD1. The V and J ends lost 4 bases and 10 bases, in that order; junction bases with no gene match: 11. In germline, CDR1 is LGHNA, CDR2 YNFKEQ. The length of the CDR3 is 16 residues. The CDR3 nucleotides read TGTGCCAGCAGCCCTAAATGGGACAGGGAGGTATCACCCCTCCACTTT. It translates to CASSPKWDREVSPLHF.

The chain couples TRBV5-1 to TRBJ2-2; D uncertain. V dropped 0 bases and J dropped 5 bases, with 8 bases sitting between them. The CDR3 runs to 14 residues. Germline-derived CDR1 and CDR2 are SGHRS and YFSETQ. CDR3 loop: CASSLGVRTGELFF. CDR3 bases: TGCGCCAGCAGCTTGGGTGTACGGACCGGGGAGCTGTTTTTT. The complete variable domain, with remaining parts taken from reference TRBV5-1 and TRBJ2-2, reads KAGVTQTPRYLIKTRGQQVTLSCSPISGHRSVSWYQQTPGQGLQFLFEYFSETQRNKGNFPGRFSGRQFSNSRSEMNVSTLELGDSALYLCASSLGVRTGELFFGEGSRLTVL.